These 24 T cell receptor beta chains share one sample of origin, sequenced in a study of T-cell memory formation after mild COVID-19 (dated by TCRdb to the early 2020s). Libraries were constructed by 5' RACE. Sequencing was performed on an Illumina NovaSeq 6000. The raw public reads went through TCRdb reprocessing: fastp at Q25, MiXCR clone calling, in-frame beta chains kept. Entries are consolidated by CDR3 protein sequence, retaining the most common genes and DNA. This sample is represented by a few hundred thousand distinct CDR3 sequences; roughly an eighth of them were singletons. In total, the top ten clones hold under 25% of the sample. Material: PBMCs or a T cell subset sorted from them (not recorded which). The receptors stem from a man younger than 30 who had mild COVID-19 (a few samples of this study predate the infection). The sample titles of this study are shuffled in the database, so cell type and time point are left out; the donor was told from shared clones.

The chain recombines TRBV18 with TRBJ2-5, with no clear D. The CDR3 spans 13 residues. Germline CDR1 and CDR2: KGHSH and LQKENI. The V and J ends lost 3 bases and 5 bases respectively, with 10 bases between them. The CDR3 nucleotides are TGTGCCAGCTCACCGGCGTTGGGGGAGACCCAGTACTTC. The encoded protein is CASSPALGETQYF.

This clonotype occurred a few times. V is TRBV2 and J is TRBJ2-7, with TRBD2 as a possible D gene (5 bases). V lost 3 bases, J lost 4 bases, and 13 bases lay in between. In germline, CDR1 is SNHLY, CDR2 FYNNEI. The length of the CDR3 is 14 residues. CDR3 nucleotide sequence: TGTGCCAGCAGTGATGAGGTCCGGAGGTACGAGCAGTACTTC. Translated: CASSDEVRRYEQYF.

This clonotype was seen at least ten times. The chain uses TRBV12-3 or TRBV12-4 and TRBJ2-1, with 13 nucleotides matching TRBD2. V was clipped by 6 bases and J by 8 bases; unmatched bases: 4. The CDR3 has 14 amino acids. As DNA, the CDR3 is TGTGCCAGCAGCCGGACTAGCGGGGGCGATGAGCAGTTCTTC. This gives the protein CASSRTSGGDEQFF.

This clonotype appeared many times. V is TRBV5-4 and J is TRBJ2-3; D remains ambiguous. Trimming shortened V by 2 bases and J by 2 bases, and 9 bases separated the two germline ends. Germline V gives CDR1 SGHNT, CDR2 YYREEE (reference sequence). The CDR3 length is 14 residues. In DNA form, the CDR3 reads TGTGCCAGCAGCTTTCCCGAGATCACAGATACGCAGTATTTT. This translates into CASSFPEITDTQYF.

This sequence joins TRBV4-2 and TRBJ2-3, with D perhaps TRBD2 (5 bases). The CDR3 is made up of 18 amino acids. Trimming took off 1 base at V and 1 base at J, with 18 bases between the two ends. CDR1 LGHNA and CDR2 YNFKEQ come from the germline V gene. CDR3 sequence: CASSQAEGAADGTDTQYF. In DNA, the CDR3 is TGTGCCAGCAGCCAAGCGGAAGGAGCGGCGGATGGCACAGATACGCAGTATTTT.

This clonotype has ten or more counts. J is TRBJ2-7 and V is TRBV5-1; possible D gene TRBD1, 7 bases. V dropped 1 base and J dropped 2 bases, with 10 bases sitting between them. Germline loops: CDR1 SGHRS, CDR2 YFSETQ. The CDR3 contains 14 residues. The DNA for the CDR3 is TGCGCCAGCAGCTTGCAGGGGGGCCCCTACGAGCAGTACTTC. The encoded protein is CASSLQGGPYEQYF.

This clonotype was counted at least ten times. The CDR3 sequence is CASSSQGGGQETQYF. CDR3 DNA: TGTGCCAGCAGCTCGCAGGGGGGAGGGCAAGAGACCCAGTACTTC. The gene calls are TRBV11-2 and TRBJ2-5, with D perhaps matching TRBD1 or TRBD2 (7 bases each). V lost 4 bases and J lost 2, with 14 bases in between. CDR1 is SGHAT, CDR2 FQNNGV, per germline. CDR3 size: 15 residues. The full variable domain, rest sourced from reference TRBV11-2 and TRBJ2-5, is EAGVAQSPRYKIIEKRQSVAFWCNPISGHATLYWYQQILGQGPKLLIQFQNNGVVDDSQLPKDRFSAERLKGVDSTLKIQPAKLEDSAVYLCASSSQGGGQETQYFGPGTRLLVL.

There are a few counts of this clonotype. CDR3 sequence (DNA): TGCGCCAGCAGCTTGGCCGGGCAGTTCCAAGAGACCCAGTACTTC. It yields the protein CASSLAGQFQETQYF. This chain connects TRBV5-1 to TRBJ2-5; D gene uncertain. Between the trimmed V and J ends, which lost 0 bases and 1 base, there was a span of 10 bases. CDR1 and CDR2 from the germline V gene are SGHRS and YFSETQ. The CDR3 has 15 residues.

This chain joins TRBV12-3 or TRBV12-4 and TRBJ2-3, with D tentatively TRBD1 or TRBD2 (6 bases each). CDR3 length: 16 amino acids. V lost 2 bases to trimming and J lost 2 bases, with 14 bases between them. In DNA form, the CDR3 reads TGTGCCAGCAGTTTAAGGTGGGGGGCCCTCACAGATACGCAGTATTTT. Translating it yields CASSLRWGALTDTQYF.

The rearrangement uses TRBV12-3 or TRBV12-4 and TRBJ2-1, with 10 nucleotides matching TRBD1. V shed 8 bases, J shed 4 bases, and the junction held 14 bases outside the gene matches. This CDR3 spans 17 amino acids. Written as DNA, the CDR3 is TGTGCCAGCTCCCGTGGGCCAGGGGACAGGGGTTACAATGAGCAGTTCTTC. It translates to CASSRGPGDRGYNEQFF.

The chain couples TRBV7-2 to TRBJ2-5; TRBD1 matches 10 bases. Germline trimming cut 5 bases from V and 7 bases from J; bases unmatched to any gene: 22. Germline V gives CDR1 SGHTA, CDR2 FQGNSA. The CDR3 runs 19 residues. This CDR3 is CASSPRTSGTGALIGTQYF. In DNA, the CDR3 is TGTGCCAGCAGCCCCCGAACGTCGGGGACAGGGGCCTTAATTGGGACCCAGTACTTC.

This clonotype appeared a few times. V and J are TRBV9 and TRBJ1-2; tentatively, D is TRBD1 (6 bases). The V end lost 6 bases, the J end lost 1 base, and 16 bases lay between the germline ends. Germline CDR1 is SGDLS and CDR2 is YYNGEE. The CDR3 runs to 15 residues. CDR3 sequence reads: CASNENLRGNYGYTF. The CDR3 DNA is TGTGCCAGCAACGAAAACCTCAGGGGTAACTATGGCTACACCTTC.

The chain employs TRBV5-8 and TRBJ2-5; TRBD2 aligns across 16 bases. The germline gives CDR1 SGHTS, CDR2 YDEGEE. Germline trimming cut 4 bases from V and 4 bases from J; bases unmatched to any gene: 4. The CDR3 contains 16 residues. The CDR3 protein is CASSQGLAGGPETQYF. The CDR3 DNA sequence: TGTGCCAGCAGCCAGGGACTAGCGGGGGGGCCAGAGACCCAGTACTTC. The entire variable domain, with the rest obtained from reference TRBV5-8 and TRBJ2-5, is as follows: EAGVTQSPTHLIKTRGQQATLRCSPISGHTSVYWYQQALGLGLQFLLWYDEGEERNRGNFPPRFSGRQFPNYSSELNVNALELEDSALYLCASSQGLAGGPETQYFGPGTRLLVL.

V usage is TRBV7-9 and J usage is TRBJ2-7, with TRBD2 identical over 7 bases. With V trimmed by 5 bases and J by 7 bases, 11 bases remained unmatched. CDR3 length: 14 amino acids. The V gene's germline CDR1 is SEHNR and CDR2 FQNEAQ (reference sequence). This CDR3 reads CASSQAGDAREQYF. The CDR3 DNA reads TGTGCCAGCAGCCAGGCGGGGGACGCTCGGGAGCAGTACTTC.

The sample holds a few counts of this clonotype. CDR3 coding DNA: TGTGCCAGCAGCCGTAAGACCAGGGTTTTCGAGACCCAGTACTTC. This gives the protein CASSRKTRVFETQYF. This rearrangement joins TRBV28 to TRBJ2-5, with a tentative D call TRBD1 (5 bases). The CDR3 is made up of 15 amino acids. Trimming took off 6 bases at V and 5 bases at J, with 19 bases between the two ends. The germline CDR1 and CDR2 sequences are MDHEN and SYDVKM.

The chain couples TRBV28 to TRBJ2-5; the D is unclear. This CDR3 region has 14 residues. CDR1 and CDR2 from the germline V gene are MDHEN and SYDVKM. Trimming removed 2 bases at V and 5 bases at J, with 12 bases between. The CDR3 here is CASSLLGPGETQYF. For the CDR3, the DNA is TGTGCCAGCAGTTTACTTGGACCCGGGGAGACCCAGTACTTC. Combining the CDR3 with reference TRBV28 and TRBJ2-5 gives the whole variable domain DVKVTQSSRYLVKRTGEKVFLECVQDMDHENMFWYRQDPGLGLRLIYFSYDVKMKEKGDIPEGYSVSREKKERFSLILESASTNQTSMYLCASSLLGPGETQYFGPGTRLLVL.

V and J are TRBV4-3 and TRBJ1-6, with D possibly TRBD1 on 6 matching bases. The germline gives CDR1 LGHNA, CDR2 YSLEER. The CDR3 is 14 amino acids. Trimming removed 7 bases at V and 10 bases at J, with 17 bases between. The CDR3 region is CASKGDRFESPLHF. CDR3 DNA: TGCGCCAGCAAGGGAGACAGGTTTGAATCACCCCTCCACTTT.

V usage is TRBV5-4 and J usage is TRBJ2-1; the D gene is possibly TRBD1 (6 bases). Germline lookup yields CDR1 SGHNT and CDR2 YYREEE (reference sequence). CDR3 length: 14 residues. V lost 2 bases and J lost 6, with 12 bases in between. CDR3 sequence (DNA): TGTGCCAGCAGCTTCGGCCCAGGGGTCAATGAGCAGTTCTTC. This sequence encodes CASSFGPGVNEQFF.

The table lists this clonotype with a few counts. CDR3 nucleotide sequence: TGTGCCAGCACTCGCCCAGGGTGGGATGAGCAGTTCTTC. Protein sequence: CASTRPGWDEQFF. The chain couples TRBV12-3 or TRBV12-4 to TRBJ2-1; D might be TRBD1 (5 bases). CDR3 length: 13 residues. V lost 7 bases and J lost 8, with 15 bases in between.

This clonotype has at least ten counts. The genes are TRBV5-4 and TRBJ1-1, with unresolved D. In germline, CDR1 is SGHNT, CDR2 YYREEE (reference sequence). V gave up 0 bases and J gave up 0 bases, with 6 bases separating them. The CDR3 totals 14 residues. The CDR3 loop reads CASSLGPMNTEAFF. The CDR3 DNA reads TGTGCCAGCAGCTTGGGCCCTATGAACACTGAAGCTTTCTTT.

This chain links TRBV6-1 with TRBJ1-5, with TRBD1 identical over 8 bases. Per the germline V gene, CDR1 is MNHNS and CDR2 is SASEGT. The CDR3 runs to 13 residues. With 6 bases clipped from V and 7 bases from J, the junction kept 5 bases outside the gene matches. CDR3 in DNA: TGTGCCAGCAGGTCGACAGGGGAGCAGCCCCAGCATTTT. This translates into CASRSTGEQPQHF.

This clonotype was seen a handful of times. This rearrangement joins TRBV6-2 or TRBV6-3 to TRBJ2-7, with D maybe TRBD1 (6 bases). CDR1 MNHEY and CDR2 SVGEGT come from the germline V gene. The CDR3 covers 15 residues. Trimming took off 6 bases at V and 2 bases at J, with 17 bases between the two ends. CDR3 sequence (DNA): TGTGCCAGCAGATCCCTCCGGGACAACGCCTACGAGCAGTACTTC. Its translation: CASRSLRDNAYEQYF.

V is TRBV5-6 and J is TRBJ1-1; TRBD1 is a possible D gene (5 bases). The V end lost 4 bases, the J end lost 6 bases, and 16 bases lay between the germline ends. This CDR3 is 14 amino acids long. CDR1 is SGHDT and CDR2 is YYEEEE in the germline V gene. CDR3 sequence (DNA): TGTGCCAGCAGCCCCCCGAGCCTACAGGCTGAAGCTTTCTTT. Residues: CASSPPSLQAEAFF. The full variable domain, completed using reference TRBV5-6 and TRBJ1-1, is DAGVTQSPTHLIKTRGQQVTLRCSPKSGHDTVSWYQQALGQGPQFIFQYYEEEERQRGNFPDRFSGHQFPNYSSELNVNALLLGDSALYLCASSPPSLQAEAFFGQGTRLTVV.

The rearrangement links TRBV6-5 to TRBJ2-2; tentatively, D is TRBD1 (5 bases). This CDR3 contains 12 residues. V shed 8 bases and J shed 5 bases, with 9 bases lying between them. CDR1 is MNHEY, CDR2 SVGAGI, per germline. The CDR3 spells CASQGGTGELFF. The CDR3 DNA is TGTGCCAGCCAGGGTGGTACCGGGGAGCTGTTTTTT.